The 10 T cell receptor beta chains below were found in one sample sequenced in a study of blood T cells in healthy people across ages. The second PCR ran about 6 to 12 cycles with a sample-barcoded 5' primer and J-beta primers. TCRdb itself ran the 5' RACE reads through MiXCR, one entry per CDR3 protein. The sample includes just over 1 million distinct CDR3 sequences, under 45% seen only once; the top ten take 18%. Source material: blood. Receptor source: a woman aged 60-70 years in good health.

This clonotype came up once. Germline and junction disagree at one end, which may indicate a read error. This chain links TRBV18 with TRBJ2-3; TRBD1 aligns across 10 bases. This CDR3 contains 17 residues. Germline CDR1 reads KGHSH; CDR2 reads LQKENI. The CDR3 loop reads CASSPTGQGFGTDTQYF. CDR3 coding DNA: TGTGCCAGCTCACCTACGGGACAGGGGTTTGGCACAGATACACAGTATTTT.

The chain recombines TRBV6-5 with TRBJ1-1; tentatively, D is TRBD1 (6 bases). V gave up 4 bases and J gave up 2 bases, with 14 bases separating them. The CDR3 consists of 15 residues. The germline CDR1 and CDR2 sequences are MNHEY and SVGAGI. DNA of the CDR3: TGTGCCAGCAGTTTTAGTCCGGGGGCCAACACTGAAGCTTTCTTT. This translates into CASSFSPGANTEAFF.

The chain joins TRBV6-1 to TRBJ1-2; a weak D match, TRBD1 (6 bases). The V gene's germline CDR1 is MNHNS and CDR2 SASEGT. This CDR3 is built from 15 residues. V lost 5 bases and J lost 5, with 18 bases in between. Here the CDR3 DNA reads TGTGCCAGCAGTAGGCAAACGGCAGGGGAATATGGCTACACCTTC. The encoded protein is CASSRQTAGEYGYTF.

This clonotype was counted a single time. This chain links TRBV6-5 with TRBJ1-4; D perhaps matches TRBD1 (5 bases). V lost 8 bases to trimming and J lost 0 bases, with 10 bases between them. The CDR3 is made up of 14 amino acids. The germline V gene has CDR1 MNHEY and CDR2 SVGAGI. The CDR3 spells CASGDGATNEKLFF. The CDR3 DNA follows: TGTGCCAGCGGGGACGGTGCAACTAATGAAAAACTGTTTTTT.

This clonotype was seen a few times. This chain uses TRBV25-1 with TRBJ2-7; D is perhaps TRBD2 (6 bases). The CDR3 has 14 amino acids. The V end lost 1 base, the J end lost 5 bases, and 12 bases lay between the germline ends. CDR1 and CDR2 (germline): MGHDK, SYGVNS. Written as DNA, the CDR3 is TGTGCCAGCAGTGAATCCGGAGGGAAGGACGAGCAGTACTTC. Protein: CASSESGGKDEQYF.

This clonotype was seen a handful of times. The chain is built from TRBV12-3 or TRBV12-4 and TRBJ2-7, with TRBD1 identical over 8 bases. The CDR3 spans 15 residues. V shed 6 bases, J shed 6 bases, and the junction held 13 bases outside the gene matches. The CDR3 sequence is CASSQGASTFGEQYF. CDR3 coding DNA: TGTGCCAGCAGCCAGGGGGCTAGCACATTTGGCGAGCAGTACTTC.

This clonotype was observed a few times. The chain carries TRBV27 and TRBJ2-7; D remains ambiguous. Trimming took 4 bases from V and 3 from J, leaving 10 bases between them. The germline CDR1 and CDR2 sequences are MNHEY and SMNVEV (reference sequence). CDR3 length: 13 amino acids. DNA for the CDR3: TGTGCCAGCAGTTCTGACACCGACTACGAGCAGTACTTC. Protein: CASSSDTDYEQYF.

The chain recombines TRBV5-1 with TRBJ2-1, with D maybe TRBD2 (5 bases). The germline V and J ends were trimmed by 4 bases and 13 bases, with 21 bases remaining between them. The CDR3 extends over 14 amino acids. The germline V gene encodes CDR1 SGHRS and CDR2 YFSETQ. DNA for the CDR3: TGCGCCAGCAGCCTTACAGATACGGGATACTCCCAGTTCTTC. Encoded protein: CASSLTDTGYSQFF.

V and J are TRBV14 and TRBJ1-1, with TRBD1 as a possible D gene (6 bases). The V end was cut by 4 bases, the J end by 1 base, with 10 bases between. Germline CDR1 reads SGHDN; CDR2 reads FVKESK. The CDR3 runs to 14 residues. CDR3 DNA sequence: TGTGCCAGCAGCCTACAGGGTTGGAACACTGAAGCTTTCTTT. Its translation: CASSLQGWNTEAFF. Full variable domain (remainder filled in from reference TRBV14 and TRBJ1-1): EAGVTQFPSHSVIEKGQTVTLRCDPISGHDNLYWYRRVMGKEIKFLLHFVKESKQDESGMPNNRFLAERTGGTYSTLKVQPAELEDSGVYFCASSLQGWNTEAFFGQGTRLTVV.

V and J are TRBV4-2 and TRBJ2-7; maybe TRBD1 (7 bases). The end of the DNA aligns better with TRBJ2-5, so the J call may be wrong. Germline CDR1 LGHNA, CDR2 YNFKEQ. The CDR3 is 18 amino acids. The CDR3 here is CASSQDFTGEDLGETQYF. DNA of the CDR3: TGTGCCAGCAGCCAAGATTTTACAGGGGAGGACCTGGGGGAGACCCAGTACTTC.